These T cell receptor beta chains were read from a single sample in a study of shared clonotypes between healthy human individuals. Only in-frame clones appear in the TCRdb table, and some are missing; sequencing was by immunoSEQ multiplex PCR. The sample contains 1 million to 1.2 million clones, approximately 80% of which appear only once. What was sequenced was memory CD4+ T cells from PBMCs. The receptor source for this set is a man aged 18 to 29 in good health. Some clones in this sample may be carry-over from other donors' samples. The CDR3 runs from the conserved cysteine through the conserved F or W. A D gene is named only where the DNA matches it firmly. Clone size is shown for a subset of rows, as once, few, many or a class of expanded clone.

j_call: TRBJ2-2
v_call: TRBV29-1
clone_size: -
d_call: TRBD2
cdr3_length: 12
cdr3_aa: CSVGLEAGELFF
cdr3_nt: TGCAGCGTCGGACTAGAGGCCGGGGAGCTGTTTTTT

j_call: TRBJ1-1
v_call: TRBV7-8
clone_size: -
d_call: -
cdr3_length: 16
cdr3_aa: CASSLGDAHRNTEAFF
cdr3_nt: TGTGCCAGCAGTTTGGGTGATGCCCACAGGAACACTGAAGCTTTCTTT

j_call: TRBJ2-6
v_call: TRBV6-6
clone_size: -
d_call: -
cdr3_length: 14
cdr3_aa: CASSYSRGANVLTF
cdr3_nt: TGTGCCAGCAGTTACTCAAGGGGGGCCAACGTCCTGACTTTC

j_call: TRBJ2-3
v_call: TRBV7-2
clone_size: -
d_call: -
cdr3_length: 14
cdr3_aa: CASSPRRSTDTQYF
cdr3_nt: TGTGCCAGCAGCCCCCGGAGGAGCACAGATACGCAGTATTTT

j_call: TRBJ2-7
v_call: TRBV21-1
clone_size: -
d_call: -
cdr3_length: 19
cdr3_aa: CASSKSRQILAGEYHEQYF
cdr3_nt: TGTGCCAGCAGCAAAAGTCGGCAAATCCTAGCGGGAGAATACCACGAGCAGTACTTC

j_call: TRBJ2-3
v_call: TRBV7-3
clone_size: -
d_call: -
cdr3_length: 16
cdr3_aa: CASSPGRVPSTDTQYF
cdr3_nt: TGTGCCAGCAGCCCCGGGAGAGTGCCTAGCACAGATACGCAGTATTTT

j_call: TRBJ1-2
v_call: TRBV28
clone_size: -
d_call: TRBD1
cdr3_length: 16
cdr3_aa: CASSRAGTGDNYGYTF
cdr3_nt: TGTGCCAGCAGCCGAGCCGGGACAGGAGATAACTATGGCTACACCTTC

j_call: TRBJ2-1
v_call: TRBV9
clone_size: -
d_call: -
cdr3_length: 16
cdr3_aa: CASSPSSAGSYNEQFF
cdr3_nt: TGTGCCAGCAGCCCCTCTTCAGCGGGCTCCTACAATGAGCAGTTCTTC

j_call: TRBJ2-7
v_call: TRBV28
clone_size: once
d_call: -
cdr3_length: 12
cdr3_aa: CASSEINYEQYF
cdr3_nt: TGTGCCAGCAGCGAAATTAACTACGAGCAGTACTTC

j_call: TRBJ2-1
v_call: TRBV15
clone_size: -
d_call: TRBD2
cdr3_length: 15
cdr3_aa: CATSRGASGTREQFF
cdr3_nt: TGTGCCACCAGCAGAGGGGCTAGCGGGACCCGTGAGCAGTTCTTC

j_call: TRBJ1-2
v_call: TRBV2
clone_size: -
d_call: -
cdr3_length: 14
cdr3_aa: CASSEGIAGAGYTF
cdr3_nt: TGTGCCAGCAGTGAAGGTATAGCAGGGGCTGGCTACACCTTC

j_call: TRBJ2-3
v_call: TRBV29-1
clone_size: -
d_call: -
cdr3_length: 14
cdr3_aa: CSAGRFSGTDTQYF
cdr3_nt: TGCAGCGCAGGCCGCTTTTCTGGCACAGATACGCAGTATTTT

j_call: TRBJ2-7
v_call: TRBV5-6
clone_size: -
d_call: -
cdr3_length: 16
cdr3_aa: CASSWRFQGKAYEQYF
cdr3_nt: TGTGCCAGCAGCTGGAGATTTCAGGGAAAAGCCTACGAGCAGTACTTC

j_call: TRBJ2-5
v_call: TRBV7-9
clone_size: -
d_call: -
cdr3_length: 13
cdr3_aa: CASSLDGGQTQYF
cdr3_nt: TGTGCCAGCAGCTTAGACGGGGGGCAGACCCAGTACTTC

j_call: TRBJ2-5
v_call: TRBV2
clone_size: many
d_call: -
cdr3_length: 12
cdr3_aa: CASSEGQGGQYF
cdr3_nt: TGTGCCAGCAGTGAAGGGCAGGGCGGGCAGTACTTC

j_call: TRBJ1-5
v_call: TRBV28
clone_size: few
d_call: -
cdr3_length: 17
cdr3_aa: CASSLRLTAYSNQPQHF
cdr3_nt: TGTGCCAGCAGTCTACGACTGACAGCGTATAGCAATCAGCCCCAGCATTTT

j_call: TRBJ2-3
v_call: TRBV18
clone_size: -
d_call: -
cdr3_length: 14
cdr3_aa: CASSPRRSTDTQYF
cdr3_nt: TGTGCCAGCTCACCTCGCCGGTCCACAGATACGCAGTATTTT

j_call: TRBJ1-2
v_call: TRBV5-1
clone_size: -
d_call: -
cdr3_length: 13
cdr3_aa: CASSPDRGQGYTF
cdr3_nt: TGCGCCAGCAGCCCGGACAGAGGGCAGGGCTACACCTTC

j_call: TRBJ1-1
v_call: TRBV30
clone_size: -
d_call: -
cdr3_length: 17
cdr3_aa: CAWGPPGANSMNTEAFF
cdr3_nt: TGTGCCTGGGGTCCCCCAGGGGCCAACTCCATGAACACTGAAGCTTTCTTT

j_call: TRBJ2-7
v_call: TRBV28
clone_size: -
d_call: -
cdr3_length: 10
cdr3_aa: CASSYYEQYF
cdr3_nt: TGTGCCAGCAGTTACTACGAGCAGTACTTC

j_call: TRBJ2-5
v_call: TRBV11-3
clone_size: -
d_call: -
cdr3_length: 16
cdr3_aa: CASSPGQAAGVETQYF
cdr3_nt: TGTGCCAGCAGCCCCGGACAGGCGGCGGGAGTCGAGACCCAGTACTTC

j_call: TRBJ2-7
v_call: TRBV5-1
clone_size: -
d_call: -
cdr3_length: 14
cdr3_aa: CASSLVYRDNEQYF
cdr3_nt: TGCGCCAGCAGCTTGGTGTACAGGGACAACGAGCAGTACTTC

j_call: TRBJ2-1
v_call: TRBV10-3
clone_size: -
d_call: TRBD2
cdr3_length: 12
cdr3_aa: CATRREVDEQFF
cdr3_nt: TGTGCCACCCGGCGGGAGGTGGATGAGCAGTTCTTC

j_call: TRBJ2-2
v_call: TRBV7-8
clone_size: once
d_call: TRBD2
cdr3_length: 14
cdr3_aa: CASSLLAATGELFF
cdr3_nt: TGTGCCAGCAGCTTACTAGCGGCCACCGGGGAGCTGTTTTTT

j_call: TRBJ1-4
v_call: TRBV5-1
clone_size: few
d_call: -
cdr3_length: 15
cdr3_aa: CASSLLGTDNEKLFF
cdr3_nt: TGCGCCAGCAGCTTGCTCGGGACTGATAATGAAAAACTGTTTTTT

j_call: TRBJ2-5
v_call: TRBV27
clone_size: once
d_call: -
cdr3_length: 11
cdr3_aa: CASSLVETQYF
cdr3_nt: TGTGCCAGCAGTCTAGTGGAGACCCAGTACTTC

j_call: TRBJ1-5
v_call: TRBV6-1
clone_size: -
d_call: -
cdr3_length: 11
cdr3_aa: CASSEAAAQHF
cdr3_nt: TGTGCCAGCAGTGAAGCTGCGGCCCAGCATTTT

j_call: TRBJ2-1
v_call: TRBV5-1
clone_size: -
d_call: TRBD1
cdr3_length: 16
cdr3_aa: CASSLEGQGVVNEQFF
cdr3_nt: TGCGCCAGCAGCTTGGAGGGACAGGGGGTGGTCAATGAGCAGTTCTTC

j_call: TRBJ1-2
v_call: TRBV18
clone_size: -
d_call: -
cdr3_length: 13
cdr3_aa: CASSPPSNYGYTF
cdr3_nt: TGTGCCAGCTCACCGCCGAGTAACTATGGCTACACCTTC

j_call: TRBJ2-3
v_call: TRBV27
clone_size: once
d_call: -
cdr3_length: 18
cdr3_aa: CASSFRWGRQTSTDTQYF
cdr3_nt: TGTGCCAGCAGTTTCCGCTGGGGACGACAGACGAGCACAGATACGCAGTATTTT

j_call: TRBJ1-1
v_call: TRBV4-1
clone_size: many
d_call: -
cdr3_length: 12
cdr3_aa: CASSQDYTEAFF
cdr3_nt: TGCGCCAGCAGCCAAGACTACACTGAAGCTTTCTTT

j_call: TRBJ1-3
v_call: TRBV10-2
clone_size: -
d_call: -
cdr3_length: 13
cdr3_aa: CASRRGLDNTIYF
cdr3_nt: TGCGCCAGCAGAAGAGGGCTCGATAACACCATATATTTT

j_call: TRBJ2-7
v_call: TRBV2
clone_size: few
d_call: TRBD2
cdr3_length: 14
cdr3_aa: CASGGTIQWYEQYF
cdr3_nt: TGTGCCAGCGGGGGGACTATTCAGTGGTACGAGCAGTACTTC

j_call: TRBJ1-5
v_call: TRBV6-5
clone_size: -
d_call: -
cdr3_length: 13
cdr3_aa: CASSFREGQPQHF
cdr3_nt: TGTGCCAGCAGTTTCAGGGAGGGTCAGCCCCAGCATTTT

j_call: TRBJ1-1
v_call: TRBV28
clone_size: -
d_call: -
cdr3_length: 16
cdr3_aa: CASSLYPGTLSTEAFF
cdr3_nt: TGTGCCAGCAGTTTATACCCGGGGACACTCAGTACTGAAGCTTTCTTT

j_call: TRBJ1-2
v_call: TRBV6-6
clone_size: -
d_call: -
cdr3_length: 12
cdr3_aa: CASSVGSYGYTF
cdr3_nt: TGTGCCAGCAGTGTCGGATCCTATGGCTACACCTTC

j_call: TRBJ2-1
v_call: TRBV5-1
clone_size: -
d_call: -
cdr3_length: 15
cdr3_aa: CASSLAGSFYNEQFF
cdr3_nt: TGCGCCAGCAGCTTGGCGGGCAGCTTTTACAATGAGCAGTTCTTC

j_call: TRBJ1-1
v_call: TRBV10-3
clone_size: -
d_call: TRBD1
cdr3_length: 14
cdr3_aa: CAISGQGAKTEAFF
cdr3_nt: TGTGCCATCAGCGGACAGGGGGCAAAGACTGAAGCTTTCTTT

j_call: TRBJ2-5
v_call: TRBV7-2
clone_size: -
d_call: TRBD2
cdr3_length: 14
cdr3_aa: CASSLALAKETQYF
cdr3_nt: TGTGCCAGCAGCTTGGCACTAGCGAAAGAGACCCAGTACTTC

j_call: TRBJ1-3
v_call: TRBV7-2
clone_size: -
d_call: -
cdr3_length: 14
cdr3_aa: CASSPGWSGNTIYF
cdr3_nt: TGTGCCAGCAGCCCGGGGTGGTCTGGAAACACCATATATTTT

j_call: TRBJ2-3
v_call: TRBV29-1
clone_size: -
d_call: TRBD2
cdr3_length: 15
cdr3_aa: CSVARRLAGEDTQYF
cdr3_nt: TGCAGCGTTGCCCGGAGACTAGCGGGAGAAGATACGCAGTATTTT

j_call: TRBJ1-3
v_call: TRBV18
clone_size: -
d_call: -
cdr3_length: 15
cdr3_aa: CASSPDISSGNTIYF
cdr3_nt: TGTGCCAGCTCACCGGACATAAGCTCTGGAAACACCATATATTTT

j_call: TRBJ1-3
v_call: TRBV19
clone_size: once
d_call: -
cdr3_length: 13
cdr3_aa: CASSFQGRNTIYF
cdr3_nt: TGTGCCAGTAGTTTCCAAGGGAGGAACACCATATATTTT

j_call: TRBJ2-6
v_call: TRBV6-5
clone_size: -
d_call: -
cdr3_length: 13
cdr3_aa: CASSALRANVLTF
cdr3_nt: TGTGCCAGCAGTGCCCTTAGGGCCAACGTCCTGACTTTC

j_call: TRBJ2-7
v_call: TRBV6-1
clone_size: -
d_call: -
cdr3_length: 13
cdr3_aa: CASSDGGLYEQYF
cdr3_nt: TGTGCCAGCAGTGACGGAGGACTATACGAGCAGTACTTC

j_call: TRBJ2-5
v_call: TRBV30
clone_size: once
d_call: -
cdr3_length: 13
cdr3_aa: CAWSVQAAETQYF
cdr3_nt: TGTGCCTGGAGTGTACAGGCTGCCGAGACCCAGTACTTC

j_call: TRBJ1-2
v_call: TRBV7-9
clone_size: few
d_call: -
cdr3_length: 15
cdr3_aa: CASSFPGRGSKGYTF
cdr3_nt: TGTGCCAGCAGCTTCCCCGGCCGGGGGTCGAAGGGCTACACCTTC

j_call: TRBJ2-5
v_call: TRBV7-2
clone_size: once
d_call: -
cdr3_length: 13
cdr3_aa: CASSPRQIETQYF
cdr3_nt: TGTGCCAGCAGCCCCCGACAGATAGAGACCCAGTACTTC

j_call: TRBJ1-1
v_call: TRBV28
clone_size: few
d_call: -
cdr3_length: 12
cdr3_aa: CASSFGYTEAFF
cdr3_nt: TGTGCCAGCAGTTTCGGCTACACTGAAGCTTTCTTT

j_call: TRBJ2-2
v_call: TRBV2
clone_size: few
d_call: -
cdr3_length: 12
cdr3_aa: CASSVAAGELFF
cdr3_nt: TGTGCCAGCAGTGTGGCCGCCGGGGAGCTGTTTTTT

j_call: TRBJ2-5
v_call: TRBV29-1
clone_size: -
d_call: TRBD1
cdr3_length: 12
cdr3_aa: CSVSTGQETQYF
cdr3_nt: TGCAGCGTCTCGACAGGGCAAGAGACCCAGTACTTC

j_call: TRBJ2-2
v_call: TRBV7-2
clone_size: few
d_call: -
cdr3_length: 13
cdr3_aa: CASSFKRSGELFF
cdr3_nt: TGTGCCAGCAGCTTTAAAAGGTCCGGGGAGCTGTTTTTT

j_call: TRBJ2-7
v_call: TRBV2
clone_size: -
d_call: -
cdr3_length: 13
cdr3_aa: CASSAALGLEQYF
cdr3_nt: TGTGCCAGCAGTGCGGCACTCGGGCTCGAGCAGTACTTC

j_call: TRBJ1-2
v_call: TRBV10-3
clone_size: -
d_call: -
cdr3_length: 13
cdr3_aa: CAISGQVGYGYTF
cdr3_nt: TGTGCCATCAGTGGCCAGGTTGGCTATGGCTACACCTTC

j_call: TRBJ1-2
v_call: TRBV5-4
clone_size: few
d_call: -
cdr3_length: 13
cdr3_aa: CASSSDQTYGYTF
cdr3_nt: TGTGCCAGCAGCTCGGACCAGACCTATGGCTACACCTTC